The 27 T cell receptor beta chains in this list originate from one sample, sequenced in a study of T cell repertoires in cytomegalovirus infection. One entry per CDR3 protein, called by TCRdb with MiXCR from the reads. The repertoire holds about 770,000 distinct CDR3 sequences, with about 29% as singletons. No antigen is known for these receptors. Sequenced here: cultured CD8+ T cells from PBMCs, sampled from culture after CMV antigen stimulation. The source is a human donor in good health (CMV status not recorded). Some clones in this sample may be carry-over from other donors' samples.

This clonotype was found a few times. This sequence joins TRBV6-2 or TRBV6-3 and TRBJ1-2; TRBD1 matches 9 bases. This CDR3 spans 13 amino acids. The V gene end was trimmed by 2 bases and the J gene end by 6 bases; junction bases not matched to a gene: 1. The V gene's germline CDR1 is MNHEY and CDR2 SVGEGT. The CDR3 sequence is CASSYRDRDGYTF. CDR3 sequence (DNA): TGTGCCAGCAGTTACCGGGACAGGGATGGCTACACCTTC.

This clonotype has just a few counts. The chain recombines TRBV2 with TRBJ1-2; 8 nucleotides align to TRBD1. The V and J ends lost 0 bases and 3 bases, in that order; junction bases with no gene match: 3. The CDR3 spans 15 residues. Germline CDR1 SNHLY, CDR2 FYNNEI. The CDR3 sequence is CASSEATGEDYGYTF. The CDR3 DNA reads as TGTGCCAGCAGTGAAGCGACAGGGGAGGACTATGGCTACACCTTC.

This CDR3 is CASSHPGTGIASTTGELFF. For the CDR3, the DNA is TGCGCCAGCAGCCACCCCGGGACAGGGATAGCTTCGACCACCGGGGAGCTGTTTTTT. This rearrangement joins TRBV4-1 to TRBJ2-2, with 9 positions matching TRBD1. Per the germline V gene, CDR1 is MGHRA and CDR2 is YSYEKL. J gave up 4 bases and V 3 bases, and 15 bases lay outside the gene matches. The CDR3 is 19 residues long.

This clonotype appeared a few times. The V call is TRBV4-1, the J call TRBJ1-2; 8 bases are shared with TRBD1. V dropped 4 bases and J dropped 4; count of bases not matched to a gene: 11. The CDR3 runs 16 residues. Germline V CDR1 and CDR2: MGHRA, YSYEKL. CDR3 in amino acids: CASSPQVTDRVYGYTF. The DNA of the CDR3 is TGCGCCAGCAGCCCCCAAGTAACGGACAGGGTCTATGGCTACACCTTC.

The chain carries TRBV19 and TRBJ1-6, with TRBD1 matching over 10 bases. Germline CDR1 LNHDA, CDR2 SQIVND (reference sequence). The CDR3 sequence is 15 residues long. The J segment lost 10 bases and the V segment lost 3 bases, leaving 6 bases of the junction unmatched. CDR3 loop: CASSIGGTGVSPLHF. CDR3 nucleotides: TGTGCCAGTAGTATCGGCGGGACAGGGGTATCACCCCTCCACTTT.

The rearrangement links TRBV9 to TRBJ2-2; the match to TRBD1 covers 8 bases. Germline CDR1 and CDR2: SGDLS and YYNGEE. CDR3 length equals 14 residues. J lost 6 bases, V lost 3 bases, and 4 bases had no gene match. The CDR3 here is CASSARQGPGELFF. In DNA, the CDR3 is TGTGCCAGCAGCGCCCGACAGGGGCCCGGGGAGCTGTTTTTT.

In its sample, this clonotype was seen a few times. A much larger clone is a single base away; this may be a read error. The V and J genes are TRBV7-9 and TRBJ1-2; 7 positions agree with TRBD1. The V and J ends lost 6 bases and 4 bases, in that order; junction bases with no gene match: 5. Germline CDR1 SEHNR, CDR2 FQNEAQ (reference sequence). The CDR3 is 13 residues long. CDR3 DNA: TGTGCCAGCAGACCCGGGACAGTCTATGGCTACACCTTC. Translating gives CASRPGTVYGYTF.

This clonotype was seen a few times. The chain joins TRBV5-3 to TRBJ2-7, with TRBD2 matching over 12 bases. TRBV5-3 is placed among ORFs of uncertain function. The CDR3 is 15 residues long. CDR3 bases: TGTGCCAGCAGCTATCGGACTAGCGGGGCCTACGAGCAGTACGTC. Translating gives CASSYRTSGAYEQYV.

The CDR3 region is CASNSADRAVNQPQHF. The DNA of the CDR3 is TGTGCCAGCAATTCCGCGGACAGGGCAGTCAATCAGCCCCAGCATTTT. The chain recombines TRBV12-3 or TRBV12-4 with TRBJ1-5; 8 nucleotides match TRBD1. V trimming: 7 bases; J trimming: 3 bases; junction bases outside the gene matches: 11. The CDR3 is made up of 16 amino acids.

This clonotype showed up just a few times. This chain links TRBV7-8 with TRBJ2-7; 8 positions match TRBD1. CDR3 length: 15 amino acids. Trimming cost V 4 bases and J 6 bases; bases outside gene matches: 11. Germline V CDR1 and CDR2: SGHVS, FQNEAQ. CDR3 sequence: CASSSSGGRFIEQYV. In nucleotides, the CDR3 is TGTGCCAGCAGCTCCTCAGGGGGCCGATTTATCGAGCAGTACGTC.

The rearrangement joins TRBV9 to TRBJ1-3, with D perhaps matching TRBD1 (5 bases). Trimming stripped 4 bases from V and 2 bases from J, with 13 bases between. There are 15 residues in the CDR3. The V gene's germline CDR1 is SGDLS and CDR2 YYNGEE. Here the CDR3 reads CASSPGGGAGNTIYF. Written as DNA, the CDR3 is TGTGCCAGCAGCCCGGGGGGAGGGGCTGGAAACACCATATATTTT.

This clonotype was detected a few times. The rearrangement joins TRBV28 to TRBJ2-3, with D perhaps assigned TRBD1 or TRBD2 (5 bases each). Trimming took off 6 bases at V and 14 bases at J, with 12 bases between the two ends. Per germline, CDR1 MDHEN and CDR2 SYDVKM. The CDR3 spans 10 residues. Here the CDR3 DNA reads TGTGCCAGCAGCATGGGGGAGTGGTATTTT. Its protein is CASSMGEWYF.

Ten or more counts support this clonotype. J is TRBJ2-5 and V is TRBV12-3 or TRBV12-4; D may be TRBD2 (5 bases). The V end lost 6 bases, the J end lost 4 bases, and 21 bases lay between the germline ends. The CDR3 consists of 16 residues. CDR3: CASSPELDAQTETQYF. CDR3 in DNA: TGTGCCAGCAGCCCTGAACTAGACGCTCAGACAGAGACCCAGTACTTC.

V and J are TRBV7-9 and TRBJ1-5; D ambiguous. Trimming cost V 5 bases and J 5 bases, with 10 bases left between them. CDR1 is SEHNR and CDR2 is FQNEAQ in the germline V gene (reference sequence). The CDR3 covers 13 residues. The DNA of the CDR3 is TGTGCCAGCAGCGCATCCAGCGATCAGCCCCAGCATTTT. It encodes CASSASSDQPQHF.

The J gene is TRBJ2-7, the V gene TRBV6-1, with D perhaps TRBD1 (6 bases). Germline V gives CDR1 MNHNS, CDR2 SASEGT. The CDR3 covers 14 residues. The V end was cut by 1 base, the J end by 4 bases, with 11 bases between. In nucleotides, the CDR3 is TGTGCCAGCAGTGAAGGGGGACAACTATACGAGCAGTACGTC. Translation gives CASSEGGQLYEQYV.

This chain links TRBV6-5 with TRBJ1-1; D remains unclear. V gave up 2 bases and J gave up 0 bases, with 7 bases separating them. Germline CDR1 and CDR2: MNHEY and SVGAGI. This CDR3 comprises 14 residues. CDR3 sequence (DNA): TGTGCCAGCAGTTACACAGAAATGAACACTGAAGCTTTCTTT. Translating it yields CASSYTEMNTEAFF.

CDR3 region: CASSQEAVRLADEADTQYF. In DNA form, the CDR3 reads TGCGCCAGCAGCCAAGAAGCGGTCCGACTAGCGGACGAGGCAGATACGCAGTATTTT. The rearrangement joins TRBV4-1 to TRBJ2-3; 9 bases map to TRBD2. This CDR3 spans 19 amino acids. J was trimmed by 4 bases and V by 0 bases; bases with no gene match: 14. Per germline, CDR1 MGHRA and CDR2 YSYEKL.

This clonotype showed up just a few times. The V and J genes are TRBV6-5 and TRBJ1-1; weak D call: TRBD1 (6 bases). Per the germline V gene, CDR1 is MNHEY and CDR2 is SVGAGI. V was shortened by 0 bases and J by 5 bases, with 13 bases between the two germline ends. This CDR3 has 15 amino acids. In DNA form, the CDR3 reads TGTGCCAGCAGTTACTCGGCCAGGGGTGGGACTGAAGCTTTCTTT. Amino acids: CASSYSARGGTEAFF.

There are many counts of this clonotype. The V and J genes are TRBV6-2 or TRBV6-3 and TRBJ2-3; D uncertain. Trimming left V 2 bases short and J 3 bases short, with 18 bases between. Germline V CDR1 and CDR2: MNHEY, SVGEGT. This CDR3 region has 17 residues. The CDR3 region is CASSYVPRLRVTDTQYF. As DNA, the CDR3 is TGTGCCAGCAGTTACGTTCCCAGACTCCGAGTGACAGATACGCAGTATTTT.

J is TRBJ1-1 and V is TRBV4-1; possible D gene TRBD1, 5 bases. Trimming pared 1 base from V and 4 bases from J, leaving 13 bases between. The CDR3 has 15 amino acids. CDR1 is MGHRA, CDR2 YSYEKL, per germline. CDR3 sequence reads: CASSQGGGEITEAFF. CDR3 sequence (DNA): TGCGCCAGCAGCCAAGGGGGGGGTGAGATCACTGAAGCTTTCTTT.

The chain couples TRBV18 to TRBJ2-2, with D maybe TRBD1 (5 bases). The V end was cut by 6 bases, the J end by 2 bases, with 19 bases between. Germline loops: CDR1 KGHSH, CDR2 LQKENI. This CDR3 is 17 amino acids long. As DNA, the CDR3 is TGTGCCAGCTCCCCAACGATGGGGCAGGGAAACACCGGGGAGCTGTTTTTT. As protein: CASSPTMGQGNTGELFF.

This clonotype came up a few times. The chain carries TRBV7-8 and TRBJ1-2, with unresolved D. V was shortened by 1 base and J by 0 bases, with 9 bases between the two germline ends. Germline V lookup: CDR1 SGHVS, CDR2 FQNEAQ. The CDR3 contains 15 residues. The CDR3: CASSLVPGPNYGYTF. The CDR3 bases are TGTGCCAGCAGCTTAGTCCCGGGTCCTAACTATGGCTACACCTTC.

This clonotype was observed at least ten times. The chain links TRBV7-6 to TRBJ2-5, with 7 bases lining up with TRBD1. V shed 1 base, J shed 0 bases, and the junction held 8 bases outside the gene matches. Germline lookup yields CDR1 SGHVS and CDR2 FNYEAQ. The CDR3 extends over 17 amino acids. The CDR3 coding sequence is TGTGCCAGCAGCTTAGGAGGGACAGTTGTGTACCAAGAGACCCAGTACTTC. Protein product: CASSLGGTVVYQETQYF.

This clonotype was seen a few times. The rearrangement uses TRBV4-3 and TRBJ1-1, with D perhaps matching TRBD1 (6 bases). Germline CDR1 and CDR2: LGHNA and YSLEER. This CDR3 is 16 amino acids long. The ends were cut back, 0 bases at V and 6 bases at J, with 17 bases in the middle. CDR3 region: CASSQDRGGTSSEAFF. CDR3 DNA: TGCGCCAGCAGCCAAGATAGGGGGGGAACAAGCTCTGAAGCTTTCTTT.

The chain recombines TRBV12-3 or TRBV12-4 with TRBJ1-2; D is uncertain. Trimming took off 10 bases at V and 6 bases at J, with 18 bases between the two ends. This CDR3 is built from 13 residues. The CDR3 reads CATQLSSFHGYTF. The CDR3 DNA follows: TGTGCCACCCAACTGTCCAGTTTTCATGGCTACACCTTC.

This clonotype was counted between two and nine times. The rearrangement uses TRBV5-1 and TRBJ1-1, with 7 bases identical to TRBD1. Per the germline V gene, CDR1 is SGHRS and CDR2 is YFSETQ. The junction had 4 bases not matched to a gene; V was cut back by 1 base and J by 1 base. The CDR3 length is 15 residues. CDR3 sequence: CASSLPGQKNTEAFF. CDR3 nucleotides: TGCGCCAGCAGCTTGCCGGGACAGAAGAACACTGAAGCTTTCTTT. The full variable domain, completed using reference TRBV5-1 and TRBJ1-1, is KAGVTQTPRYLIKTRGQQVTLSCSPISGHRSVSWYQQTPGQGLQFLFEYFSETQRNKGNFPGRFSGRQFSNSRSEMNVSTLELGDSALYLCASSLPGQKNTEAFFGQGTRLTVV.

This chain connects TRBV5-6 to TRBJ1-1; D is undetermined. Per the germline V gene, CDR1 is SGHDT and CDR2 is YYEEEE. Trimming shortened V by 4 bases and J by 2 bases, and 12 bases separated the two germline ends. This CDR3 has 14 residues. The CDR3 DNA reads TGTGCCAGCAGCCCAGATTTCCTCAACACTGAAGCTTTCTTT. Residues: CASSPDFLNTEAFF.